The next 8 T cell receptor beta chains were all read from a single sample in a study of blood T cell repertoires in COVID-19. Some clones are missing from TCRdb's copy, which holds only in-frame ones; the method was immunoSEQ multiplex PCR. The data show around 100,000 clones, more than 60% seen once. The sequencing sample was made of peripheral blood. These receptors were collected from a man in his 70s with active or convalescent COVID-19.

This clone was recorded only once. Additional DNA sequences in this sample encode the identical CDR3. The rearrangement uses TRBV19 and TRBJ2-5; D perhaps matches TRBD2 (5 bases). The CDR3 length is 13 residues. V was pared by 1 base and J by 2 bases, with 5 bases between. Germline V gives CDR1 LNHDA, CDR2 SQIVND (reference sequence). The CDR3 bases are TGTGCCAGTAGTATAGCGGGGCAAGAGACCCAGTACTTC. Translated, it gives CASSIAGQETQYF.

The chain couples TRBV5-4 to TRBJ1-1; 8 bases align to TRBD1. With 5 bases clipped from V and 4 bases from J, the junction kept 7 bases outside the gene matches. CDR1 and CDR2 (germline): SGHNT, YYREEE (reference sequence). The CDR3 contains 14 residues. The CDR3 region has the DNA TGTGCCAGCAGAACTCAGGGGGCTGTCACTGAAGCTTTCTTT. Its translation is CASRTQGAVTEAFF.

The CDR3 reads CASRPGQSSGNTIYF. CDR3 coding DNA: TGTGCCAGCAGACCCGGACAGAGCTCTGGAAACACCATATATTTT. The chain combines TRBV2 with TRBJ1-3; maybe TRBD1 (6 bases). The CDR3 consists of 15 residues. Germline CDR1 SNHLY, CDR2 FYNNEI. The V end lost 6 bases, the J end lost 0 bases, and 12 bases lay between the germline ends.

The chain recombines TRBV5-1 with TRBJ2-1, with 11 positions matching TRBD2. The length of the CDR3 is 18 residues. Trimming removed 0 bases from V and 3 bases from J; junction bases left unmatched: 8. Germline V lookup: CDR1 SGHRS, CDR2 YFSETQ. The CDR3 sequence is CASSLVATGTSGYNEQFF. CDR3 nucleotide sequence: TGCGCCAGCAGCTTGGTGGCAACCGGGACTAGCGGCTACAATGAGCAGTTCTTC.

The CDR3 DNA reads TGTGCCAGCTCACCAATAAGACAGGGGGGGATGAACACTGAAGCTTTCTTT. Its protein product is CASSPIRQGGMNTEAFF. The rearrangement uses TRBV18 and TRBJ1-1; 9 positions match TRBD1. Germline CDR1 is KGHSH and CDR2 is LQKENI. The length of the CDR3 is 17 residues. The V segment lost 2 bases and the J segment 0 bases; nucleotides outside the gene matches: 7.

V is TRBV7-6 and J is TRBJ2-6; 7 positions agree with TRBD2. Germline CDR1 reads SGHVS; CDR2 reads FNYEAQ. The CDR3 spans 15 residues. Germline trimming cut 5 bases from V and 4 bases from J; bases unmatched to any gene: 5. For the CDR3, the DNA is TGTGCCAGCAGCCAGCGGGGAGTAGGGGCCAACGTCCTGACTTTC. It specifies CASSQRGVGANVLTF. The entire variable domain, with the rest obtained from reference TRBV7-6 and TRBJ2-6, is as follows: GAGVSQSPRYKVTKRGQDVALRCDPISGHVSLYWYRQALGQGPEFLTYFNYEAQQDKSGLPNDRFSAERPEGSISTLTIQRTEQRDSAMYRCASSQRGVGANVLTFGAGSRLTVL.

This clone was detected only a few times. Different DNA sequences within this sample yield the same CDR3. In DNA form, the CDR3 reads TGTGCCAGCAGTGACAGGGGATACGGCTACACCTTC. Protein sequence: CASSDRGYGYTF. V is TRBV28 and J is TRBJ1-2; 8 bases match TRBD1. Looked up from germline, CDR1 is MDHEN and CDR2 is SYDVKM. The CDR3 is 12 amino acids. After removal of 5 bases from V and 8 bases from J, the junction contained 4 bases not matched to a gene.

This chain connects TRBV28 to TRBJ2-5; 11 nucleotides line up with TRBD2. V lost 4 bases, J lost 5 bases, and 9 bases stayed unmatched. The CDR3 runs to 16 residues. Looked up from germline, CDR1 is MDHEN and CDR2 is SYDVKM. In DNA form, the CDR3 reads TGTGCCAGCAGTTCGGTACTAGCGGGAGTCATGGAGACCCAGTACTTC. Encoded protein: CASSSVLAGVMETQYF.